One sample yielded the 8 T cell receptor beta chains listed below, sequenced in a study of T cells after yellow fever vaccination. One entry per CDR3 protein, called by TCRdb with MiXCR from the 5' RACE reads. The sample contains about 260,000 distinct CDR3 sequences, roughly 3.7% of which appear only once. Sequencing used PBMCs, obtained 15 days after the yellow fever booster vaccination. Receptors originate from a man younger than 35 who received the YFV17D yellow fever vaccine.

This clonotype turned up a few times. The chain recombines TRBV5-4 with TRBJ1-6, with unresolved D. With 0 bases removed from V and 6 bases from J, the gap between germline ends came to 7 bases. Germline lookup yields CDR1 SGHNT and CDR2 YYREEE (reference sequence). This CDR3 is built from 14 residues. The CDR3, as DNA: TGTGCCAGCAGCTTGGAATCTCTTAATTCACCCCTCCACTTT. It specifies CASSLESLNSPLHF.

A single count supports this clonotype. CDR3 sequence reads: CASSGVGSGGDTDTQYF. The CDR3 nucleotides read TGCGCCAGCAGTGGAGTAGGTAGCGGGGGAGACACAGATACGCAGTATTTT. V and J are TRBV10-1 and TRBJ2-3, with 9 nucleotides matching TRBD2. The CDR3 runs 17 residues. Germline assignment: CDR1 WNHNN and CDR2 SYGVQD (reference sequence). Unmatched junction bases numbered 10, after V lost 4 bases and J lost 2 bases.

This clonotype was observed many times. The chain employs TRBV12-3 or TRBV12-4 and TRBJ1-2; D unclear. V was cut by 8 bases and J by 0 bases, with 13 bases left in between. CDR3 size: 14 residues. This CDR3 is CASAPASSNYGYTF. The CDR3 DNA reads as TGTGCCAGCGCCCCCGCTAGTTCTAACTATGGCTACACCTTC.

This clonotype was observed at least ten times. J is TRBJ2-1 and V is TRBV5-4; 12 bases are shared with TRBD2. CDR1 is SGHNT, CDR2 YYREEE, per germline (reference sequence). The CDR3 runs 17 residues. With 4 bases clipped from V and 2 bases from J, the junction kept 7 bases outside the gene matches. This CDR3 reads CASSPATSGGTYNEQFF. CDR3 sequence (DNA): TGTGCCAGCAGCCCTGCCACTAGCGGGGGGACCTACAATGAGCAGTTCTTC.

The V and J genes are TRBV20-1 and TRBJ2-5; no reliable D call. In germline, CDR1 is DFQATT, CDR2 SNEGSKA (reference sequence). Trimming took 3 bases from V and 5 from J, leaving 16 bases between them. The CDR3 loop spans 14 amino acids. CDR3 sequence (DNA): TGCAGTGCTAGCCCCCCAGCCCGAGCGGAGACCCAGTACTTC. It is translated as CSASPPARAETQYF.

Notes on this clonotype: Because the CDR3 is missing its conserved closing phenylalanine or tryptophan, this is likely a read error. The genes are TRBV12-3 or TRBV12-4 and TRBJ2-5, with D hard to call. The CDR3 runs 14 residues. Trimming left V 3 bases short and J 1 base short, with 9 bases between. This CDR3 is CASSFFESQETQYL. The CDR3 nucleotides are TGTGCCAGCAGTTTTTTCGAGAGCCAAGAGACCCAGTACCTC.

At least ten counts were recorded for this clonotype. The chain uses TRBV7-9 and TRBJ1-1; D remains unclear. The length of the CDR3 is 15 residues. V was shortened by 10 bases and J by 0 bases, with 18 bases between the two germline ends. Germline assignment: CDR1 SEHNR and CDR2 FQNEAQ (reference sequence). The CDR3 region has the DNA TGTGCCACCCGCTCACGATCAGCCTTGAACACTGAAGCTTTCTTT. Protein: CATRSRSALNTEAFF. Variable domain in full (rest from reference TRBV7-9 and TRBJ1-1): DTGVSQNPRHKITKRGQNVTFRCDPISEHNRLYWYRQTLGQGPEFLTYFQNEAQLEKSRLLSDRFSAERPKGSFSTLEIQRTEQGDSAMYLCATRSRSALNTEAFFGQGTRLTVV.

This clonotype came up many times. The chain links TRBV7-8 to TRBJ2-7; D remains unclear. V was clipped by 0 bases and J by 2 bases, with 8 bases between them. The CDR3 spans 14 residues. The V gene's germline CDR1 is SGHVS and CDR2 FQNEAQ. DNA of the CDR3: TGTGCCAGCAGCTTAGCGCGTAGAGCCTACGAGCAGTACTTC. Translated, it gives CASSLARRAYEQYF.